One and the same sample provided the 30 T cell receptor beta chains below, sequenced in a study of Tregs in tolerant kidney transplant recipients. Mixed chimerism was transient after nonmyeloablative marrow transplants from related graft donors. Data came from immunoSEQ multiplex PCR; TCRdb stores just in-frame clones and leaves some out. The sample consists of 81,000 or so clones, 90% to 95% of them appearing once. The specimen comprised CD4+ T cells from blood (PBMCs), sampled 24 months after the transplant. All receptors derive from a human patient who received a combined kidney and bone marrow transplant. Some T cells here may be from the graft donor.

V gene TRBV15 combines with J gene TRBJ2-7, with unresolved D. The CDR3 has 13 amino acids. V lost 0 bases to trimming and J lost 6 bases, with 9 bases between them. The germline gives CDR1 LNHNV, CDR2 YYDKDF (reference sequence). The CDR3 sequence: CATSRDPLPEQYF. In DNA form, the CDR3 reads TGTGCCACCAGCAGAGATCCCCTCCCCGAGCAGTACTTC.

The V call is TRBV13, the J call TRBJ1-5; the D gene is possibly TRBD1 (6 bases). The length of the CDR3 is 14 residues. Trimming took off 5 bases at V and 5 bases at J, with 13 bases between the two ends. Germline assignment: CDR1 PRHDT and CDR2 FYEKMQ (reference sequence). In nucleotides, the CDR3 is TGTGCCAGCAGCCTGGGGGGGCAGCATCAGCCCCAGCATTTT. Its translation: CASSLGGQHQPQHF.

The rearrangement joins TRBV19 to TRBJ2-2, with D possibly TRBD1 on 5 matching bases. The V gene's germline CDR1 is LNHDA and CDR2 SQIVND (reference sequence). The CDR3 sequence is 12 residues long. V was cut by 9 bases and J by 5 bases, with 10 bases left in between. In DNA, the CDR3 is TGTGCCAGAAGACAGAAGACCGGGGAGCTGTTTTTT. It is translated as CARRQKTGELFF.

The chain joins TRBV30 to TRBJ2-5; 7 bases are a match to TRBD1. The CDR3 length is 14 residues. The germline gives CDR1 GTSNPN, CDR2 SVGIG (reference sequence). V was pared by 0 bases and J by 4 bases, with 5 bases of the junction left unmatched. The chain's CDR3 is CAWSVGTVGETQYF. The DNA for the CDR3 is TGTGCCTGGAGTGTTGGGACAGTAGGAGAGACCCAGTACTTC.

This clone occurred once. This chain uses TRBV5-1 with TRBJ1-3; 7 bases align to TRBD1. The V and J ends lost 4 bases and 8 bases, in that order; junction bases with no gene match: 15. This CDR3 is 16 amino acids long. The V gene's germline CDR1 is SGHRS and CDR2 YFSETQ. In nucleotides, the CDR3 is TGCGCCAGCAGCCCCGGGACAGTTCCTTGGGGGGACACCATATATTTT. Translated: CASSPGTVPWGDTIYF.

The rearrangement links TRBV4-2 to TRBJ1-6; no clear D. Trimming cost V 1 base and J 8 bases, with 9 bases left between them. The CDR3 loop spans 14 amino acids. CDR1 is LGHNA, CDR2 YNFKEQ, per germline. The CDR3 DNA is TGTGCCAGCAGCCAAGGTCCCCGTGATTCACCCCTCCACTTT. Its protein is CASSQGPRDSPLHF.

The chain carries TRBV2 and TRBJ2-5, with 9 bases aligning to TRBD2. The CDR3 runs to 18 residues. Germline loops: CDR1 SNHLY, CDR2 FYNNEI. The V segment lost 4 bases and the J segment 0 bases; nucleotides outside the gene matches: 12. The CDR3 is CASSGGRASGTYQETQYF. The DNA of the CDR3 is TGTGCCAGCAGTGGGGGGCGGGCTAGCGGGACGTACCAAGAGACCCAGTACTTC.

The gene calls are TRBV6-5 and TRBJ2-3; possible D gene TRBD2, 7 bases. With 7 bases removed from V and 2 bases from J, the gap between germline ends came to 16 bases. The germline gives CDR1 MNHEY, CDR2 SVGAGI. The CDR3 consists of 15 residues. This chain's CDR3 is CASTPGGPNTDTQYF. CDR3 coding DNA: TGTGCCAGCACCCCCGGGGGGCCAAACACAGATACGCAGTATTTT.

This clone was found once. The rearrangement uses TRBV6-1 and TRBJ2-3, with 9 bases fitting TRBD1. The CDR3 runs 15 residues. With 5 bases clipped from V and 1 base from J, the junction kept 4 bases outside the gene matches. Germline CDR1 MNHNS, CDR2 SASEGT. Here the CDR3 DNA reads TGTGCCAGCAGTACAGGGGGCGCGGGCACAGATACGCAGTATTTT. Its protein is CASSTGGAGTDTQYF.

This chain uses TRBV19 with TRBJ2-1, with 8 bases that match TRBD2. This CDR3 contains 16 residues. V shed 6 bases, J shed 8 bases, and the junction held 15 bases outside the gene matches. Germline CDR1 LNHDA, CDR2 SQIVND (reference sequence). The chain's CDR3 is CASRKRAGVLSDEQFF. CDR3 bases: TGTGCCAGTAGGAAAAGAGCGGGAGTTCTCTCGGATGAGCAGTTCTTC.

This clone was counted a few times. CDR3: CASSATDRGAHGYTF. CDR3 bases: TGTGCCAGCAGCGCCACCGACAGGGGGGCACATGGCTACACCTTC. This chain uses TRBV5-4 with TRBJ1-2; 9 bases match TRBD1. The length of the CDR3 is 15 residues. V shed 4 bases and J 6 bases; nucleotides not matched to a gene: 10. Germline V gene sequence: CDR1 SGHNT, CDR2 YYREEE (reference sequence).

The chain couples TRBV27 to TRBJ1-6, with D possibly being TRBD1 (5 bases). Deletions cut 2 bases from V and 9 bases from J, with 11 bases between. This CDR3 spans 14 amino acids. Germline V gene lookup returns CDR1 MNHEY and CDR2 SMNVEV (reference sequence). The CDR3 here is CASSLQGFGSPLHF. In nucleotides, the CDR3 is TGTGCCAGCAGTTTACAGGGCTTCGGTTCACCCCTCCACTTT.

The chain uses TRBV5-1 and TRBJ2-1; TRBD2 aligns across 10 bases. V gave up 0 bases and J gave up 6 bases; unmatched junction bases: 3. The CDR3 sequence is 15 residues long. Germline-derived CDR1 and CDR2 are SGHRS and YFSETQ. CDR3 loop: CASSLAPSGGNEQFF. CDR3 bases: TGCGCCAGCAGCTTGGCCCCTAGCGGGGGCAATGAGCAGTTCTTC.

The chain is built from TRBV7-9 and TRBJ1-2; TRBD1 is a possible D gene (5 bases). The germline gives CDR1 SEHNR, CDR2 FQNEAQ (reference sequence). CDR3 length: 14 residues. Trimming took off 1 base at V and 5 bases at J, with 11 bases between the two ends. The CDR3 DNA sequence: TGTGCCAGCAGCTTAGGGCAGGGTACGTATGGCTACACCTTC. Protein: CASSLGQGTYGYTF.

CDR3 residues: CVRSYLPPKRYNEQFF. The DNA of the CDR3 is TGTGTCAGAAGCTACCTGCCCCCGAAGAGGTACAATGAGCAGTTCTTC. The chain combines TRBV7-5 with TRBJ2-1; the DNA was not compared with TRBD2, the D call given in the table. TRBV7-5 represents a pseudogene. This CDR3 contains 16 residues.

This sequence joins TRBV6-5 and TRBJ1-3; D remains ambiguous. Trimming left V 7 bases short and J 0 bases short, with 10 bases between. CDR3 size: 14 residues. The germline gives CDR1 MNHEY, CDR2 SVGAGI. Written as DNA, the CDR3 is TGTGCCAGCATCCCGGACTCCTCTGGAAACACCATATATTTT. As protein: CASIPDSSGNTIYF.

V usage is TRBV6-6 and J usage is TRBJ2-7; possible D gene TRBD1, 6 bases. Trimming removed 0 bases at V and 8 bases at J, with 8 bases between. Germline values: CDR1 MNHNY, CDR2 SVGAGI (reference sequence). The CDR3 extends over 12 amino acids. This CDR3 reads CASSYSRDKQYF. CDR3 nucleotide sequence: TGTGCCAGCAGTTACTCGAGGGACAAGCAGTACTTC.

The chain has TRBV6-5 and TRBJ2-3; the match to TRBD2 covers 9 bases. This CDR3 spans 14 amino acids. J gave up 1 base and V 8 bases, and 4 bases lay outside the gene matches. Germline V gene data show CDR1 as MNHEY and CDR2 as SVGAGI. CDR3 protein: CASGIAGGTDTQYF. The CDR3 bases are TGTGCCAGCGGGATAGCGGGAGGCACAGATACGCAGTATTTT.

This chain connects TRBV7-9 to TRBJ1-2; no clear D. The CDR3 has 12 residues. CDR1 is SEHNR, CDR2 FQNEAQ, per germline (reference sequence). Trimming removed 1 base from V and 8 bases from J, with 8 bases in between. The CDR3 sequence: CASSLDYFGYTF. CDR3 DNA sequence: TGTGCCAGCAGCTTAGATTACTTCGGCTACACCTTC.

V and J are TRBV4-3 and TRBJ1-6; no clear D. Trimming removed 0 bases at V and 10 bases at J, with 4 bases between. This CDR3 is built from 12 residues. Germline CDR1 reads LGHNA; CDR2 reads YSLEER. The DNA of the CDR3 is TGCGCCAGCAGCCAAGAACACTCACCCCTCCACTTT. This gives the protein CASSQEHSPLHF.

This rearrangement joins TRBV6-4 to TRBJ2-7; D uncertain. V lost 6 bases and J lost 4, with 4 bases in between. Germline-derived CDR1 and CDR2 are MRHNA and SNTAGT. This CDR3 has 10 residues. In nucleotides, the CDR3 is TGTGCCAGCAGAGCTTACGAGCAGTACTTC. It is translated as CASRAYEQYF.

The chain employs TRBV10-3 and TRBJ2-7; D remains ambiguous. CDR1 and CDR2 from the germline V gene are ENHRY and SYGVKD. The CDR3 contains 13 residues. V lost 7 bases and J lost 2, with 12 bases in between. This CDR3 reads CAINGPDTYEQYF. In nucleotides, the CDR3 is TGTGCCATCAACGGTCCAGACACCTACGAGCAGTACTTC.

The genes are TRBV6-4 and TRBJ2-3, with TRBD1 identical over 10 bases. The trim removed 6 bases at V and 3 bases at J, leaving 6 bases unmatched. CDR3 size: 15 residues. In germline, CDR1 is MRHNA, CDR2 SNTAGT. CDR3 amino acids: CASRRGTGVTDTQYF. The CDR3 coding sequence is TGTGCCAGCAGACGTGGGACAGGGGTTACAGATACGCAGTATTTT.

V gene TRBV11-1 combines with J gene TRBJ2-1, with a weak D call TRBD2 (7 bases). Germline CDR1 and CDR2: SGHAT and FQDESV (reference sequence). V was shortened by 4 bases and J by 8 bases, with 21 bases between the two germline ends. The CDR3 has 16 residues. CDR3 bases: TGTGCCAGCAGCTCGAGGGGGGGTGGACAGACCGATGAGCAGTTCTTC. Its translation: CASSSRGGGQTDEQFF.

CDR3 nucleotide sequence: TGTGCCAGCTCACCACCGGACAGATCCTACGAGCAGTACTTC. Protein: CASSPPDRSYEQYF. This sequence joins TRBV18 and TRBJ2-7; possibly TRBD1 for D (6 bases). CDR1 KGHSH and CDR2 LQKENI come from the germline V gene. The CDR3 runs 14 residues. Trimming removed 0 bases at V and 1 base at J, with 7 bases between.

The J gene is TRBJ1-5, the V gene TRBV28; weak D call: TRBD1 (6 bases). The V gene lost 4 bases and the J gene lost 2 bases, with 6 bases spanning the gap. The CDR3 has 13 residues. In germline, CDR1 is MDHEN, CDR2 SYDVKM. The CDR3 is CASSYRGNQPQHF. As DNA, the CDR3 is TGTGCCAGCAGTTACAGGGGCAATCAGCCCCAGCATTTT.

This clone was detected once. The chain uses TRBV18 and TRBJ2-7, with 9 nucleotides matching TRBD2. The length of the CDR3 is 15 residues. The germline V gene encodes CDR1 KGHSH and CDR2 LQKENI. V gave up 4 bases and J gave up 3 bases; unmatched junction bases: 7. The CDR3 reads CASSQTSGRVYEQYF. CDR3 bases: TGTGCCAGCTCACAAACTAGCGGGCGCGTCTACGAGCAGTACTTC. The variable domain in full, with the rest retrieved from reference TRBV18 and TRBJ2-7, is NAGVMQNPRHLVRRRGQEARLRCSPMKGHSHVYWYRQLPEEGLKFMVYLQKENIIDESGMPKERFSAEFPKEGPSILRIQQVVRGDSAAYFCASSQTSGRVYEQYFGPGTRLTVT.

The CDR3 DNA is TGTGCCAGCAGAGGACTACCGGGTGGAGATGGCTACACCTTC. Translating gives CASRGLPGGDGYTF. The chain carries TRBV9 and TRBJ1-2; D remains unclear. The CDR3 has 14 amino acids. Deletions cut 5 bases from V and 6 bases from J, with 17 bases between. From germline, CDR1 is SGDLS and CDR2 YYNGEE.

J is TRBJ2-1 and V is TRBV29-1, with TRBD2 as a possible D gene (5 bases). Germline V gene data show CDR1 as SQVTM and CDR2 as ANQGSEA. Trimming took off 4 bases at V and 10 bases at J, with 11 bases between the two ends. This CDR3 has 11 residues. CDR3 region: CSVVVGREQFF. CDR3 in DNA: TGCAGCGTTGTGGTGGGGAGAGAGCAGTTCTTC.

V usage is TRBV4-3 and J usage is TRBJ2-2; tentative D call: TRBD2 (6 bases). The CDR3 length is 15 residues. Looked up from germline, CDR1 is LGHNA and CDR2 is YSLEER. V was clipped by 5 bases and J by 2 bases, with 12 bases between them. The CDR3 DNA is TGCGCCAGCAGCGGAGTGGGAGGAAACACCGGGGAGCTGTTTTTT. Encoded protein: CASSGVGGNTGELFF.